This TCR beta chain appears in the sequencing data of a study of blood T cell repertoires in COVID-19. Study at large: Samples taken during acute and convalescent COVID-19 were collected in the United States, Italy and Spain. Sample material is recorded as cDNA or gDNA derived from T cells, B-cell-depleted T cells, or PBMCs.

It was during active infection that Seattle patients were enrolled and then longitudinally followed. V lost 6 bases and J 0 bases, leaving 8 bases between the germline ends. This CDR3 spans 12 amino acids. From germline, CDR1 is SQVTM and CDR2 ANQGSEA. The assay was immunoSEQ multiplex PCR, and TCRdb's table has in-frame clones only and misses some. Altogether about 440,000 clones are present, approximately 89% being singletons, with the ten largest covering over 10%. Source material: peripheral blood. The source is a woman in her 50s with COVID-19, enrolled during active disease. This chain links TRBV29-1 with TRBJ1-1; D might be TRBD1 (6 bases). The CDR3 coding sequence is TGCAGCGTCGGGACAATGAACACTGAAGCTTTCTTT. Protein sequence: CSVGTMNTEAFF.